In this sample, the clone carrying this T cell receptor beta chain turned up a few times. This record comes from a study of PD-L1 blockade in urothelial cancer. Overall study: Patients with male sex and bladder-origin urothelial cancer accounted for about 90% of the 29 enrolled. Researchers looked at the blood 3 weeks (second dose) and 6 weeks after treatment began.

The time point is: peripheral blood 6 weeks after treatment start. Urothelial carcinoma in patients was locally advanced or metastatic. Synthetic TCR analog templates were spiked into each PCR. Method: immunoSEQ multiplex PCR; TCRdb's copy keeps in-frame clones and lacks some. The top ten clones hold under 8.5% of a sample with roughly 100,000 clones, around 78% of them seen once. CDR1 and CDR2 from the germline V gene are KGHSH and LQKENI. J gave up 4 bases and V 2 bases, and 6 bases lay outside the gene matches. CDR3 length: 16 amino acids. This chain joins TRBV18 and TRBJ1-3; the match to TRBD1 covers 9 bases. The material sequenced was PBMCs, taken around atezolizumab (anti-PD-L1) treatment. The receptor was derived from a man between 65 and 85 years old with urothelial cancer. In DNA form, the CDR3 reads TGTGCCAGCTCACCAGTGGGACAGGGAACCGGAAACACCATATATTTT. This encodes CASSPVGQGTGNTIYF.